The 9 T cell receptor beta chains given below trace back to one sample, sequenced in a study of T cell changes during pregnancy in multiple sclerosis. Sequenced by immunoSEQ multiplex PCR; TCRdb stores in-frame clones only, minus some. The table records tens of thousands of clones, around nine tenths of them present only once. The starting material was CD8+ T cells from peripheral blood mononuclear cells, obtained before pregnancy. The receptors here all came from a female donor with multiple sclerosis, enrolled in a pregnancy study.

The chain has TRBV27 and TRBJ1-1; 11 bases match TRBD1. From germline, CDR1 is MNHEY and CDR2 SMNVEV (reference sequence). Losses at the gene ends were 7 bases for V and 10 bases for J; bases not matched to a gene: 20. This CDR3 has 17 amino acids. For the CDR3, the DNA is TGTGCCAGCAAACGGACAGGGGGCTTAGAGGTTGGACTCGTAGCTTTCTTT. Translating gives CASKRTGGLEVGLVAFF.

The rearrangement links TRBV11-2 to TRBJ1-2; D is unresolved. Germline V gives CDR1 SGHAT, CDR2 FQNNGV. This CDR3 region has 10 residues. V dropped 5 bases and J dropped 8 bases, with 6 bases sitting between them. CDR3 sequence reads: CASSPGGYTF. In nucleotides, the CDR3 is TGTGCCAGCAGCCCCGGGGGCTACACCTTC.

V is TRBV19 and J is TRBJ2-7; 9 nucleotides match TRBD1. V lost 6 bases and J lost 1; bases outside the gene matches: 7. This CDR3 is built from 15 residues. Per the germline V gene, CDR1 is LNHDA and CDR2 is SQIVND (reference sequence). As DNA, the CDR3 is TGTGCCAGTAGCCCAGGGACAGGGTTTTCCTACGAGCAGTACTTC. It translates to CASSPGTGFSYEQYF.

This chain links TRBV7-9 with TRBJ1-1; D call uncertain. Germline assignment: CDR1 SEHNR and CDR2 FQNEAQ (reference sequence). V lost 1 base to trimming and J lost 5 bases, with 11 bases between them. The CDR3 length is 14 residues. The CDR3 is CASSLVTPGTEAFF. CDR3 sequence (DNA): TGTGCCAGCAGCTTAGTGACCCCGGGGACTGAAGCTTTCTTT.

The genes are TRBV6-5 and TRBJ2-7, with a possible D match to TRBD1 (6 bases). V lost 4 bases and J 0 bases, leaving 10 bases between the germline ends. This CDR3 has 14 residues. CDR1 is MNHEY and CDR2 is SVGAGI in the germline V gene. CDR3 nucleotides: TGTGCCAGCAGTTCTGACAGGTCCTCCTACGAGCAGTACTTC. It translates to CASSSDRSSYEQYF.

The chain recombines TRBV21-1 with TRBJ2-7; the D segment call TRBD1 is taken from the table without a DNA check. TRBV21-1 is assigned pseudogene status. The length of the CDR3 is 16 residues. CDR3 DNA: TGTGCCAGCAGCAAACCGGGACAGAGCTTAACCTACGAGCAGTACTTC. Translation gives CASSKPGQSLTYEQYF.

The CDR3 coding sequence is TGTGCCAGCAGCCCAACTAGCGGGGGAAATGAGCAGTTCTTC. Amino acid sequence: CASSPTSGGNEQFF. The chain combines TRBV7-3 with TRBJ2-1; 11 bases are a match to TRBD2. CDR1 and CDR2 (germline): SGHTA, FQGTGA. V gave up 5 bases and J gave up 7 bases; unmatched junction bases: 4. This CDR3 comprises 14 residues.

The chain couples TRBV11-1 to TRBJ2-1, with TRBD2 matching 14 bases. Trimming removed 6 bases from V and 0 bases from J; junction bases left unmatched: 7. This CDR3 spans 18 amino acids. Germline CDR1 SGHAT, CDR2 FQDESV (reference sequence). The CDR3 is CASSFGLAGGSSYNEQFF. CDR3 nucleotide sequence: TGTGCCAGCAGTTTTGGACTAGCGGGGGGAAGCTCCTACAATGAGCAGTTCTTC. Filled out from reference TRBV11-1 and TRBJ2-1, the complete variable domain reads EAEVAQSPRYKITEKSQAVAFWCDPISGHATLYWYRQILGQGPELLVQFQDESVVDDSQLPKDRFSAERLKGVDSTLKIQPAELGDSAMYLCASSFGLAGGSSYNEQFFGPGTRLTVL.

This sequence joins TRBV25-1 and TRBJ1-1, with 8 bases fitting TRBD1. CDR1 is MGHDK, CDR2 SYGVNS, per germline. The ends lost 8 bases at V and 5 bases at J; junction bases unmatched: 13. The CDR3 has 15 amino acids. In nucleotides, the CDR3 is TGTGCCAGCCAGGACAGGGAAATTACTGGGACTGAAGCTTTCTTT. Translation: CASQDREITGTEAFF.